These 11 T cell receptor beta chains originate from one sample sequenced in a study of blood T cell repertoires in COVID-19. Profiled with immunoSEQ multiplex PCR; TCRdb holds only in-frame clones, not every one. The repertoire has more than 90,000 clones, more than 75% of them found once; the top ten carry about 20%. Sequencing input: peripheral blood. These receptors were collected from a man older than 75 with acute or convalescent COVID-19.

The V and J genes are TRBV5-5 and TRBJ1-5; D remains unclear. Germline V gene sequence: CDR1 SGHKS, CDR2 YYEKEE (reference sequence). The V and J ends lost 2 bases and 3 bases respectively, with 12 bases between them. There are 15 residues in the CDR3. The CDR3 region is CASSLEGSNNQPQHF. The CDR3 bases are TGTGCCAGCAGCTTAGAAGGGAGCAACAATCAGCCCCAGCATTTT.

The V call is TRBV27, the J call TRBJ1-4, with unresolved D. Germline V gene sequence: CDR1 MNHEY, CDR2 SMNVEV (reference sequence). V was trimmed by 5 bases and J by 8 bases, leaving 15 bases between them. The CDR3 sequence is 14 residues long. The DNA for the CDR3 is TGTGCCAGCAGTCCCCGGGTGGGAGGGGAAAAACTGTTTTTT. Translation: CASSPRVGGEKLFF. The whole variable domain, remainder taken from reference TRBV27 and TRBJ1-4, is EAQVTQNPRYLITVTGKKLTVTCSQNMNHEYMSWYRQDPGLGLRQIYYSMNVEVTDKGDVPEGYKVSRKEKRNFPLILESPSPNQTSLYFCASSPRVGGEKLFFGSGTQLSVL.

The chain carries TRBV10-2 and TRBJ2-7, with D perhaps matching TRBD1 (5 bases). Germline V gives CDR1 WSHSY, CDR2 SAAADI. This CDR3 has 16 amino acids. The V gene lost 6 bases and the J gene lost 4 bases, with 22 bases spanning the gap. The CDR3 DNA follows: TGCGCCAGCAGCCCCCAGGGATCAGTGTGGGTATACGAGCAGTACTTC. As protein: CASSPQGSVWVYEQYF.

This clone was counted a single time. V usage is TRBV19 and J usage is TRBJ2-1; 9 bases are a match to TRBD2. The CDR3 totals 15 residues. The germline gives CDR1 LNHDA, CDR2 SQIVND (reference sequence). V was clipped by 3 bases and J by 8 bases; unmatched bases: 8. CDR3 bases: TGTGCCAGTAGTATCATAGATAGCGGGAGCTATGAGCAGTTCTTC. This codes for CASSIIDSGSYEQFF.

This clone was seen once. The rearrangement links TRBV4-3 to TRBJ2-1, with unresolved D. The CDR3 loop spans 17 amino acids. Per the germline V gene, CDR1 is LGHNA and CDR2 is YSLEER. V shed 0 bases and J shed 0 bases, with 12 bases lying between them. The CDR3 region has the DNA TGCGCCAGCAGCCAAGAAACTGGCCGGAGCTCCTACAATGAGCAGTTCTTC. Amino acid sequence: CASSQETGRSSYNEQFF.

The chain links TRBV28 to TRBJ1-1, with 8 bases matching TRBD1. The germline CDR1 and CDR2 sequences are MDHEN and SYDVKM. The junction had 8 bases not matched to a gene; V was cut back by 7 bases and J by 1 base. This CDR3 contains 15 residues. CDR3 amino acids: CASMETGVGNTEAFF. In nucleotides, the CDR3 is TGTGCCAGCATGGAGACAGGGGTAGGGAACACTGAAGCTTTCTTT.

This chain links TRBV2 with TRBJ2-5, with 9 bases that match TRBD1. Losses at the gene ends were 7 bases for V and 4 bases for J; bases not matched to a gene: 7. Germline V CDR1 and CDR2: SNHLY, FYNNEI. This CDR3 region has 14 residues. CDR3 region: CASIRTGVGETQYF. The DNA of the CDR3 is TGTGCCAGCATTAGGACAGGGGTTGGAGAGACCCAGTACTTC.

The chain has TRBV7-2 and TRBJ1-2; maybe TRBD1 (6 bases). Trimming removed 5 bases from V and 3 bases from J, with 13 bases in between. The CDR3 has 14 amino acids. Germline V gene sequence: CDR1 SGHTA, CDR2 FQGNSA. The CDR3 region is CASSDYAGDYGYTF. CDR3 in DNA: TGTGCCAGCAGCGACTACGCAGGGGACTATGGCTACACCTTC.

The chain uses TRBV29-1 and TRBJ2-7, with D possibly being TRBD2 (6 bases). Germline-derived CDR1 and CDR2 are SQVTM and ANQGSEA. The ends were cut back, 2 bases at V and 2 bases at J, with 10 bases in the middle. This CDR3 is built from 13 residues. The chain's CDR3 is CSVEQDYPYEQYF. CDR3 DNA: TGCAGCGTTGAACAGGACTACCCCTACGAGCAGTACTTC.

The rearrangement links TRBV7-9 to TRBJ1-3; D is perhaps TRBD1 (6 bases). The germline V gene encodes CDR1 SEHNR and CDR2 FQNEAQ (reference sequence). V lost 1 base to trimming and J lost 1 base, with 11 bases between them. This CDR3 contains 16 residues. CDR3 sequence reads: CASSLDLTGSGNTIYF. The CDR3 DNA reads TGTGCCAGCAGCTTAGATCTTACAGGGTCTGGAAACACCATATATTTT.

This rearrangement joins TRBV2 to TRBJ2-5, with D possibly being TRBD1 or TRBD2 (6 bases each). V was cut by 5 bases and J by 5 bases, with 12 bases left in between. The length of the CDR3 is 13 residues. Germline V CDR1 and CDR2: SNHLY, FYNNEI. As DNA, the CDR3 is TGTGCCAGCAGTCAAGGGGGGAGGGAGACCCAGTACTTC. This gives the protein CASSQGGRETQYF.